This TCR beta chain was captured by sequencing in a study of T cell repertoires in cytomegalovirus infection. Study overall: Both recently identified HLA-C-restricted and well-studied HLA-B-restricted CMV epitopes were used in the study. Public TCR beta signature analysis indicated the presence of both CMV infection and matching HLA type.

Trimming left V 2 bases short and J 3 bases short, with 13 bases between. The CDR3 runs to 15 residues. CDR1 is KGHSH, CDR2 LQKENI, per germline. TCRdb processed the reads anew with MiXCR; each CDR3 protein has one entry. Among some 350,000 distinct CDR3 sequences listed, 25% to 35% were seen once. This clonotype was counted a few times. Its antigen is not identified. Sequenced here: cultured PBMCs, sampled from culture after CMV antigen stimulation. The sequence derives from a human donor in good health (CMV status not recorded). Some clones in this sample may be carry-over from other donors' samples. The chain joins TRBV18 to TRBJ2-5, with D possibly being TRBD2 (5 bases). For the CDR3, the DNA is TGTGCCAGCTCACCAGAGGGTTCTGCCAAAGAGACCCAGTACTTC. It translates to CASSPEGSAKETQYF.